These T cell receptor beta chains were read from a single sample in a study of shared clonotypes between healthy human individuals. TCRdb's table, derived via immunoSEQ multiplex PCR, lists solely in-frame clones and lacks some. The top ten hold roughly 22% of the sample, which has about 680,000 clones, roughly 94% seen once. Sequencing was performed on naive CD8+ T cells sorted from blood. The receptors come from a man aged 25-45 years in good health. CDR3s include the opening cysteine and the closing phenylalanine or tryptophan. Each record gives: D gene, CDR3 length, V gene, J gene, clone size, CDR3 protein, CDR3 DNA. D genes are given only for firm matches. Rows may omit the clone size; those that give it use once, few, many or a size class.

d_call: -; cdr3_length: 17; v_call: TRBV9; j_call: TRBJ2-5; clone_size: -; cdr3_aa: CASSVMGASGIQETQYF; cdr3_nt: TGTGCCAGCAGCGTAATGGGGGCTAGCGGAATCCAAGAGACCCAGTACTTC
d_call: -; cdr3_length: 15; v_call: TRBV6-4; j_call: TRBJ1-5; clone_size: -; cdr3_aa: CASRGRQGGNQPQHF; cdr3_nt: TGTGCCAGCAGGGGGCGTCAGGGTGGGAATCAGCCCCAGCATTTT
d_call: -; cdr3_length: 12; v_call: TRBV7-9; j_call: TRBJ2-5; clone_size: -; cdr3_aa: CASSDSKENQYF; cdr3_nt: TGTGCCAGCAGCGACTCTAAGGAGAACCAGTACTTC
d_call: -; cdr3_length: 16; v_call: TRBV18; j_call: TRBJ1-2; clone_size: -; cdr3_aa: CASSAWPGQENYGYTF; cdr3_nt: TGTGCCAGCTCAGCATGGCCGGGTCAGGAGAACTATGGCTACACCTTC
d_call: -; cdr3_length: 17; v_call: TRBV5-1; j_call: TRBJ2-7; clone_size: -; cdr3_aa: CASSFPAVGGRTYEQYF; cdr3_nt: TGCGCCAGCAGCTTTCCCGCGGTGGGGGGCAGAACCTACGAGCAGTACTTC
d_call: -; cdr3_length: 14; v_call: TRBV7-9; j_call: TRBJ1-1; clone_size: -; cdr3_aa: CASSKVGGNTEAFF; cdr3_nt: TGTGCCAGCAGCAAAGTTGGGGGGAACACTGAAGCTTTCTTT
d_call: TRBD1; cdr3_length: 13; v_call: TRBV7-9; j_call: TRBJ1-1; clone_size: -; cdr3_aa: CASSTTTGNEAFF; cdr3_nt: TGTGCCAGCAGTACAACGACAGGGAACGAAGCTTTCTTT
d_call: TRBD1; cdr3_length: 14; v_call: TRBV29-1; j_call: TRBJ1-5; clone_size: few; cdr3_aa: CSVLTGVSNQPQHF; cdr3_nt: TGCAGCGTCCTGACAGGGGTTAGCAATCAGCCCCAGCATTTT
d_call: TRBD1; cdr3_length: 14; v_call: TRBV2; j_call: TRBJ2-5; clone_size: -; cdr3_aa: CASSTGTGQETQYF; cdr3_nt: TGTGCCAGCAGCACCGGGACAGGACAAGAGACCCAGTACTTC
d_call: -; cdr3_length: 13; v_call: TRBV19; j_call: TRBJ2-7; clone_size: -; cdr3_aa: CAFIPLASYEQYF; cdr3_nt: TGTGCGTTCATACCCTTGGCGAGCTACGAGCAGTACTTC
d_call: TRBD1; cdr3_length: 15; v_call: TRBV7-8; j_call: TRBJ1-1; clone_size: once; cdr3_aa: CASSPGGGMNTEAFF; cdr3_nt: TGTGCCAGCAGCCCAGGGGGCGGCATGAACACTGAAGCTTTCTTT
d_call: -; cdr3_length: 14; v_call: TRBV27; j_call: TRBJ2-2; clone_size: -; cdr3_aa: CASLAEGAGGELFF; cdr3_nt: TGTGCCAGCCTTGCCGAAGGGGCCGGCGGGGAGCTGTTTTTT
d_call: -; cdr3_length: 16; v_call: TRBV5-6; j_call: TRBJ2-5; clone_size: once; cdr3_aa: CASSLALAGLQETQYF; cdr3_nt: TGTGCCAGCAGCTTGGCCCTGGCGGGGTTACAAGAGACCCAGTACTTC
d_call: TRBD2; cdr3_length: 15; v_call: TRBV27; j_call: TRBJ2-3; clone_size: -; cdr3_aa: CASSALAGGTDTQYF; cdr3_nt: TGTGCCAGCAGTGCACTAGCGGGTGGGACAGATACGCAGTATTTT
d_call: -; cdr3_length: 15; v_call: TRBV7-9; j_call: TRBJ2-1; clone_size: -; cdr3_aa: CASSPRTSSYNEQFF; cdr3_nt: TGTGCCAGCAGCCCGCGGACCTCCTCCTACAATGAGCAGTTCTTC
d_call: -; cdr3_length: 16; v_call: TRBV6-5; j_call: TRBJ2-7; clone_size: -; cdr3_aa: CASSYSPDGASYEQYF; cdr3_nt: TGTGCCAGCAGTTACTCGCCGGACGGAGCCTCCTACGAGCAGTACTTC
d_call: TRBD2; cdr3_length: 14; v_call: TRBV11-2; j_call: TRBJ2-1; clone_size: -; cdr3_aa: CASSQRGGYNEQFF; cdr3_nt: TGTGCCAGCAGCCAGCGGGGGGGGTACAATGAGCAGTTCTTC
d_call: TRBD2; cdr3_length: 17; v_call: TRBV28; j_call: TRBJ2-1; clone_size: -; cdr3_aa: CASSLSSSGRAPYEQFF; cdr3_nt: TGTGCCAGCAGTTTATCCTCTAGCGGGAGGGCCCCTTATGAGCAGTTCTTC
d_call: TRBD2; cdr3_length: 14; v_call: TRBV7-9; j_call: TRBJ2-2; clone_size: -; cdr3_aa: CASSLEAGAGELFF; cdr3_nt: TGTGCCAGCAGCTTAGAGGCGGGAGCCGGGGAGCTGTTTTTT
d_call: -; cdr3_length: 15; v_call: TRBV28; j_call: TRBJ2-7; clone_size: -; cdr3_aa: CASSPSGARTYEQYF; cdr3_nt: TGTGCCAGCAGTCCTTCTGGGGCGAGGACCTACGAGCAGTACTTC
d_call: -; cdr3_length: 16; v_call: TRBV5-5; j_call: TRBJ2-5; clone_size: -; cdr3_aa: CASSSPLETLQETQYF; cdr3_nt: TGTGCCAGCAGCTCCCCTCTTGAGACCTTACAAGAGACCCAGTACTTC
d_call: -; cdr3_length: 13; v_call: TRBV11-2; j_call: TRBJ2-1; clone_size: -; cdr3_aa: CASSLVPSNEQFF; cdr3_nt: TGTGCCAGCAGCTTAGTGCCCTCCAATGAGCAGTTCTTC
d_call: -; cdr3_length: 15; v_call: TRBV27; j_call: TRBJ2-7; clone_size: -; cdr3_aa: CASIGIIGEIYEQYF; cdr3_nt: TGTGCCAGCATCGGAATTATCGGGGAGATTTACGAGCAGTACTTC
d_call: -; cdr3_length: 17; v_call: TRBV2; j_call: TRBJ2-3; clone_size: -; cdr3_aa: CASSEGVAAISTDTQYF; cdr3_nt: TGTGCCAGCAGTGAAGGGGTCGCGGCTATTAGCACAGATACGCAGTATTTT
d_call: -; cdr3_length: 13; v_call: TRBV7-2; j_call: TRBJ2-7; clone_size: -; cdr3_aa: CASSPLPAYEQYF; cdr3_nt: TGTGCCAGCAGCCCCCTACCCGCCTACGAGCAGTACTTC
d_call: -; cdr3_length: 16; v_call: TRBV15; j_call: TRBJ2-1; clone_size: -; cdr3_aa: CATSIRGQKPYNEQFF; cdr3_nt: TGTGCCACCAGCATACGTGGACAGAAACCCTACAATGAGCAGTTCTTC
d_call: -; cdr3_length: 14; v_call: TRBV10-3; j_call: TRBJ2-3; clone_size: -; cdr3_aa: CAISGGSSTDTQYF; cdr3_nt: TGTGCCATCAGTGGGGGATCTAGCACAGATACGCAGTATTTT
d_call: -; cdr3_length: 13; v_call: TRBV9; j_call: TRBJ1-1; clone_size: -; cdr3_aa: CASSVDSGTEAFF; cdr3_nt: TGTGCCAGCAGCGTAGATTCGGGGACTGAAGCTTTCTTT
d_call: -; cdr3_length: 15; v_call: TRBV11-3; j_call: TRBJ2-1; clone_size: -; cdr3_aa: CASSLARDGYNEQFF; cdr3_nt: TGTGCCAGCAGCTTAGCGCGGGATGGTTACAATGAGCAGTTCTTC
d_call: -; cdr3_length: 14; v_call: TRBV10-1; j_call: TRBJ2-2; clone_size: -; cdr3_aa: CASSEFKQAGELFF; cdr3_nt: TGCGCCAGCAGTGAGTTCAAGCAGGCCGGGGAGCTGTTTTTT
d_call: -; cdr3_length: 16; v_call: TRBV28; j_call: TRBJ2-7; clone_size: -; cdr3_aa: CASSVVPTDSSKGQYF; cdr3_nt: TGTGCCAGCAGCGTCGTACCAACAGATAGTTCAAAGGGGCAGTACTTC
d_call: TRBD2; cdr3_length: 16; v_call: TRBV9; j_call: TRBJ2-1; clone_size: -; cdr3_aa: CASSEPEGLAGYEQFF; cdr3_nt: TGTGCCAGCAGCGAACCAGAGGGACTAGCGGGTTATGAGCAGTTCTTC
d_call: TRBD2; cdr3_length: 16; v_call: TRBV28; j_call: TRBJ2-2; clone_size: -; cdr3_aa: CASNQPRGGNTGELFF; cdr3_nt: TGTGCCAGCAACCAACCCCGGGGGGGGAACACCGGGGAGCTGTTTTTT
d_call: -; cdr3_length: 13; v_call: TRBV6-4; j_call: TRBJ1-5; clone_size: few; cdr3_aa: CASSPDSNQPQHF; cdr3_nt: TGTGCCAGCAGCCCGGACAGCAATCAGCCCCAGCATTTT
d_call: -; cdr3_length: 14; v_call: TRBV27; j_call: TRBJ2-7; clone_size: -; cdr3_aa: CASSDRDPSYEQYF; cdr3_nt: TGTGCCAGCAGTGACCGGGACCCCTCCTACGAGCAGTACTTC
d_call: -; cdr3_length: 13; v_call: TRBV9; j_call: TRBJ2-2; clone_size: -; cdr3_aa: CASSPGSTGELFF; cdr3_nt: TGTGCCAGCAGCCCCGGATCCACCGGGGAGCTGTTTTTT